The clone carrying this TCR beta chain came up a few times. The CDR3 runs to 15 residues. Germline V lookup: CDR1 KGHDR, CDR2 SFDVKD. The V gene lost 9 bases and the J gene lost 0 bases, with 13 bases spanning the gap. This entry comes from a study of blood T cell repertoires in COVID-19. For the study at large: Material from acute and convalescent COVID-19 was sourced from the United States, Italy and Spain. PBMCs, B-cell-depleted T cells, or T cells provided the cDNA or gDNA that made up the material.

How the authors handled the data: Estimates of nucleated cell counts were drawn from the amplification of reference gene primers. TCRdb keeps only in-frame clones here, not all; method: immunoSEQ multiplex PCR. V and J calls and clone size follow that table, whereas D and trimming were derived from the DNA. The data hold 200,000 or so clones, with roughly 79% observed a single time. The V and J genes are TRBV24-1 and TRBJ2-2, with D possibly matching TRBD2 (5 bases). The receptor's source is a man in his fifties or sixties with active or convalescent COVID-19. Source material: peripheral blood. This CDR3 is CATANVASNTGELFF. DNA for the CDR3: TGTGCCACCGCCAATGTAGCGTCGAACACCGGGGAGCTGTTTTTT.